A selection of T cell receptor beta chains follows, all from one sample in a study of CD8 T cells in Susac syndrome. TCRdb re-called the immunoSEQ multiplex PCR reads with MiXCR, one entry per CDR3 protein. The profile shows some 150,000 distinct CDR3 sequences, over 95% of them singletons. The specimen was CD8+ T cells from PBMCs. The receptor source for this set is a human donor with multiple sclerosis. Each CDR3 is given with its conserved first and last residue. Each record gives: J gene, D gene, V gene, clone size, CDR3 protein, CDR3 DNA. A D gene is named only where the DNA matches it firmly. The size of a clone is reported for some rows only, either as once, few or many, or as a class for expanded clones.

TRBJ2-7	.	TRBV6-5	.	CASSYGGSFYEQYF	TGTGCCAGCAGTTACGGGGGTTCCTTCTACGAGCAGTACTTC
TRBJ1-1	.	TRBV30	.	CAWRGAAYTEAFF	TGTGCCTGGCGGGGGGCGGCGTACACTGAAGCTTTCTTT
TRBJ1-1	.	TRBV3-1	once	CASSQGAGATEAFF	TGTGCCAGCAGCCAAGGTGCGGGGGCCACTGAAGCTTTCTTT
TRBJ2-3	.	TRBV13	.	CASSYYLDPGKSDTQYF	TGTGCCAGCAGCTATTACCTGGACCCGGGAAAGTCGGATACGCAGTATTTT
TRBJ1-5	.	TRBV19	.	CASSGATFRSNQPQHF	TGTGCCAGTAGTGGGGCCACCTTCAGGAGCAATCAGCCCCAGCATTTT
TRBJ2-3	TRBD2	TRBV20-1	.	CSARNLGLAGEDSDTQYF	TGCAGTGCTAGGAACCTGGGACTAGCGGGGGAGGATTCAGATACGCAGTATTTT
TRBJ2-5	.	TRBV30	.	CAWSIQETQYF	TGTGCCTGGAGTATCCAAGAGACCCAGTACTTC
TRBJ2-1	TRBD2	TRBV29-1	.	CSGTSGPYNEQFF	TGCAGCGGGACTAGCGGACCTTACAATGAGCAGTTCTTC
TRBJ2-6	.	TRBV12-3/TRBV12-4	.	CASSYDHSGANVLTF	TGTGCCAGCAGCTACGACCACTCTGGGGCCAACGTCCTGACTTTC
TRBJ1-5	.	TRBV5-6	.	CASSSDSSGQPQHF	TGTGCCAGCAGCTCGGACAGTAGCGGTCAGCCCCAGCATTTT
TRBJ1-2	TRBD1	TRBV4-1	.	CASSQGAQGINYGYTF	TGCGCCAGCAGCCAAGGAGCACAGGGGATTAACTATGGCTACACCTTC
TRBJ1-1	TRBD1	TRBV29-1	.	CSGHRGEGTEAFF	TGCAGCGGACACAGGGGAGAGGGCACTGAAGCTTTCTTT
TRBJ2-1	.	TRBV20-1	.	CSARQYYNEQFF	TGCAGTGCCCGACAGTATTACAATGAGCAGTTCTTC
TRBJ2-2	.	TRBV25-1	.	CASRSGTNTGELFF	TGTGCCAGCAGATCCGGGACAAACACCGGGGAGCTGTTTTTT
TRBJ2-5	.	TRBV5-1	.	CASSPEGLTGWETQYF	TGCGCCAGCAGCCCCGAGGGTCTCACAGGGTGGGAGACCCAGTACTTC
TRBJ2-2	.	TRBV7-9	.	CASLEGRNGELFF	TGTGCCAGCCTGGAGGGGCGAAACGGGGAGCTGTTTTTT
TRBJ2-1	.	TRBV9	.	CASSVEGDEQFF	TGTGCCAGCAGCGTAGAGGGGGATGAGCAGTTCTTC
TRBJ1-2	TRBD1	TRBV29-1	.	CSVADRGIYGYTF	TGCAGCGTTGCCGACAGGGGAATCTATGGCTACACCTTC
TRBJ2-7	.	TRBV12-3/TRBV12-4	.	CASSSAGNSYEQYF	TGTGCCAGCAGTTCGGCGGGAAACTCCTACGAGCAGTACTTC
TRBJ2-3	TRBD2	TRBV25-1	.	CASSDGGGGPTDTQYF	TGTGCCAGCAGTGACGGGGGCGGGGGGCCCACAGATACGCAGTATTTT
TRBJ2-7	.	TRBV19	.	CASSIKLLPAYEQYF	TGTGCCAGTAGTATCAAGCTCCTCCCCGCCTACGAGCAGTACTTC
TRBJ2-3	.	TRBV9	.	CASSAEGGTGVTDTQYF	TGTGCCAGCAGCGCCGAGGGGGGTACAGGGGTGACAGATACGCAGTATTTT
TRBJ2-5	.	TRBV7-9	.	CASSVRGPVETQYF	TGTGCCAGCAGCGTCCGGGGCCCGGTAGAGACCCAGTACTTC
TRBJ1-5	.	TRBV23-1	.	CASSPGGGCNQPQHF	TGCGCCAGCAGTCCGGGTGGAGGGTGCAATCAGCCCCAGCATTTT
TRBJ2-2	TRBD1	TRBV27	.	CASSLLTGGGAGELFF	TGTGCCAGCAGTCTACTCACAGGGGGCGGTGCCGGGGAGCTGTTTTTT
TRBJ1-5	TRBD1	TRBV30	.	CAWSPTGSGNQPQHF	TGTGCCTGGAGTCCGACAGGGTCGGGCAATCAGCCCCAGCATTTT
TRBJ1-1	.	TRBV29-1	.	CSVESPGITEAFF	TGCAGCGTTGAAAGTCCAGGGATCACTGAAGCTTTCTTT
TRBJ2-7	.	TRBV27	.	CASSLAGASYEQYF	TGTGCCAGCAGCCTAGCAGGGGCGTCCTACGAGCAGTACTTC